This TCR beta chain was found in a study of T cell responses to AZD1222 COVID-19 vaccine. Findings of the study overall: Recipients of AZD1222 seropositive at baseline numbered only 5 to 7. Vaccination with two AZD1222 doses was followed by a rise in Spike-specific TCR breadth and depth. The span of vaccine-associated CD4 TCRs extended across spike, with dominance at 160-218 and 743-854. Donors were mostly white British, more females; clonal diversity possibly underestimated.

Comments on this clone: The antigen is undetermined.

Sequencing used immunoSEQ multiplex PCR; TCRdb keeps in-frame clones, though not all of them. The profile shows some 100,000 clones, roughly 88% of them singletons. Trimming took 5 bases from V and 3 from J, leaving 13 bases between them. Germline CDR1 reads SEHNR; CDR2 reads FQNEAQ (reference sequence). CDR3 size: 14 residues. This chain connects TRBV7-9 to TRBJ2-5; tentatively, D is TRBD1 (6 bases). The source was peripheral blood, collected on day 0 of MenACWY control vaccination. This sequence was found in an adult in good health. In nucleotides, the CDR3 is TGTGCCAGCAGCCGCTACAGGGATGAAGAGACCCAGTACTTC. Its translation: CASSRYRDEETQYF. The full variable domain, in which reference TRBV7-9 and TRBJ2-5 provide the parts outside the CDR3, is DTGVSQNPRHKITKRGQNVTFRCDPISEHNRLYWYRQTLGQGPEFLTYFQNEAQLEKSRLLSDRFSAERPKGSFSTLEIQRTEQGDSAMYLCASSRYRDEETQYFGPGTRLLVL.